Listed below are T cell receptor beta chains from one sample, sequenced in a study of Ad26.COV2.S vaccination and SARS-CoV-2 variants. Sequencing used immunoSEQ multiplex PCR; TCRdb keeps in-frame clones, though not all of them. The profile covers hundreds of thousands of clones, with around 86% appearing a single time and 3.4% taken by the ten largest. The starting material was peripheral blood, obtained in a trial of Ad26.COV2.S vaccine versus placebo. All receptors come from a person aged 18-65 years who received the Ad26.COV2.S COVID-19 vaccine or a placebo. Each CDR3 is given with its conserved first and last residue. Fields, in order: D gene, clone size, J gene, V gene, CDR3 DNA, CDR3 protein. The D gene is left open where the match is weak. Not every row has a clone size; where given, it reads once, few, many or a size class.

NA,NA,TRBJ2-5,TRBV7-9,TGTGCCAGCAGCTTAGCGGGCCGCGAAGAGACCCAGTACTTC,CASSLAGREETQYF
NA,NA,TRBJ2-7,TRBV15,TGTGCCACGGGTGGGGTCTACGAGCAGTACTTC,CATGGVYEQYF
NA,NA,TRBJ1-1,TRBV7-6,TGTGCCAGCAGCTCCCAGGGAAACACTGAAGCTTTCTTT,CASSSQGNTEAFF
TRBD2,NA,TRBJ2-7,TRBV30,TGTGCCTGGGGCCCCCCGGGACTAGCGGGCGAGCAGTACTTC,CAWGPPGLAGEQYF
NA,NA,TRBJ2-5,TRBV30,TGTGCCTGGAGTTTCCAGCGGGAGACCCAGTACTTC,CAWSFQRETQYF
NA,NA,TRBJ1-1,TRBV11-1,TGTGCCAGCAGCTATAGGGGGAGCAACACTGAAGCTTTCTTT,CASSYRGSNTEAFF
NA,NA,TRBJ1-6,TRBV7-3,TGTGCCAGCAGCTTAGTAGCCGGGGTAGGTTCACCCCTCCACTTT,CASSLVAGVGSPLHF
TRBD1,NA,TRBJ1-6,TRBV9,TGTGCCAGCAGCGTAGTCGGGACAGGGCTTTCACCCCTCCACTTT,CASSVVGTGLSPLHF
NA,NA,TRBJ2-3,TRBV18,TGTGCCAGCTCAGGCCGGACGCACTCAGACACAGATACGCAGTATTTT,CASSGRTHSDTDTQYF
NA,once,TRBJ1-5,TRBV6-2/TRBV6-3,TGTGCCAGCAGTTCCAGGGTGGTGCCCCAGCATTTT,CASSSRVVPQHF
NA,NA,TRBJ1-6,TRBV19,TGTGCCAGTAGTATTGCGGCGGCCTATAATTCACCCCTCCACTTT,CASSIAAAYNSPLHF
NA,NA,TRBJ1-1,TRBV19,TGTGCCAGTAGTATAATTAACAGTTACGCTGAAGCTTTCTTT,CASSIINSYAEAFF
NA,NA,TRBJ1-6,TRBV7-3,TGTGCCAGCAGCTCTGTCTATAATTCACCCCTCCACTTT,CASSSVYNSPLHF
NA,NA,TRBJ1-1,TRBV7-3,TGTGCCAGCAGCTTAACTGAGAGGAACACTGAAGCTTTCTTT,CASSLTERNTEAFF
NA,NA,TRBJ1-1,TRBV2,TGTGCCAGCAGTCCGACAGGGAACACTGAAGCTTTCTTT,CASSPTGNTEAFF
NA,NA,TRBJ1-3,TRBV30,TGTGCCTGGAGCCCCGGGTCCCAATGGTCAGGAAACACCATATATTTT,CAWSPGSQWSGNTIYF
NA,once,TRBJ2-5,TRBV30,TGTGCCTGGGGCAGGGGAACTGGGGTCCAAGAGACCCAGTACTTC,CAWGRGTGVQETQYF
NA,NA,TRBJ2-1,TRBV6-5,TGTGCCAGCAGATCCTTAGGGGGGAATGAGCAGTTCTTC,CASRSLGGNEQFF
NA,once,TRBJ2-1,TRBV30,TGTGCCTGGAGTGCCTCGCGCGGGAATGAGCAGTTCTTC,CAWSASRGNEQFF
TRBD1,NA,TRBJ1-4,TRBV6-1,TGTGCCAGCAAGGGCACCGGACAGGTGACCGAAAAACTGTTTTTT,CASKGTGQVTEKLFF
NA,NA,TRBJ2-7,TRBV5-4,TGTGCCAGCAGCCCCGGTCGAGGGGCCTACGAGCAGTACTTC,CASSPGRGAYEQYF
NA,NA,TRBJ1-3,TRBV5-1,TGCGCCAGCAGCTTGGCCGGAACCGGAAAGAGGGGGGCCCTGTCGCGATGGACCATATATTTT,CASSLAGTGKRGALSRWTIYF